The 15 T cell receptor beta chains reported below all come from one sample, sequenced in a study of CD8 T cells in Susac syndrome. RNA in amounts of roughly 0.5 to 1 ug was reverse transcribed with random hexamers. TCRdb re-called the immunoSEQ multiplex PCR reads with MiXCR, one entry per CDR3 protein. The sample consists of roughly 150,000 distinct CDR3 sequences, 94% of them appearing once. Sequenced material: CD4+ T cells from PBMCs. Receptors originate from a human donor with multiple sclerosis.

CDR3 bases: TGTGCCAGCACCTCGGGCCCCTACCGTAGCTATGGCTACACCTTC. It encodes CASTSGPYRSYGYTF. The chain recombines TRBV6-5 with TRBJ1-2, with D unclear. Trimming pared 7 bases from V and 4 bases from J, leaving 19 bases between. CDR1 MNHEY and CDR2 SVGAGI come from the germline V gene. This CDR3 spans 15 amino acids.

This clonotype was seen just once. The V gene is TRBV4-3, the J gene TRBJ2-3, with D perhaps TRBD1 or TRBD2 (5 bases each). The germline V and J ends were trimmed by 3 bases and 2 bases, with 12 bases remaining between them. CDR1 LGHNA and CDR2 YSLEER come from the germline V gene. The CDR3 consists of 15 residues. The CDR3 DNA reads as TGCGCCAGCAGCCAGCAGACAGACTACACAGATACGCAGTATTTT. This translates into CASSQQTDYTDTQYF.

The rearrangement links TRBV20-1 to TRBJ2-5, with TRBD2 matching over 12 bases. Germline CDR1 and CDR2: DFQATT and SNEGSKA (reference sequence). The CDR3 contains 14 residues. The CDR3 sequence: CGGLAGGYQETQYF. The CDR3, as DNA: TGCGGCGGTCTAGCGGGAGGGTACCAAGAGACCCAGTACTTC.

The chain uses TRBV27 and TRBJ2-7, with a possible D match to TRBD1 (5 bases). This CDR3 contains 13 residues. V was shortened by 5 bases and J by 5 bases, with 13 bases between the two germline ends. CDR1 is MNHEY, CDR2 SMNVEV, per germline (reference sequence). CDR3 in DNA: TGTGCCAGCAGTCTCCGACAGTACCACGAGCAGTACTTC. It is translated as CASSLRQYHEQYF.

This chain connects TRBV6-1 to TRBJ1-1, with D uncertain. Trimming cost V 5 bases and J 1 base, with 11 bases left between them. Looked up from germline, CDR1 is MNHNS and CDR2 is SASEGT. The CDR3 contains 14 residues. Written as DNA, the CDR3 is TGTGCCAGCAGTCCTGCCCTCCGGAACACTGAAGCTTTCTTT. Its protein is CASSPALRNTEAFF.

The chain carries TRBV18 and TRBJ1-2, with 9 bases matching TRBD1. The CDR3 runs 14 residues. Unmatched junction bases numbered 4, after V lost 2 bases and J lost 6 bases. Germline V gene sequence: CDR1 KGHSH, CDR2 LQKENI. Written as DNA, the CDR3 is TGTGCCAGCTCACCAACACAGGGGGCAGATGGCTACACCTTC. This codes for CASSPTQGADGYTF. The entire variable domain, with the rest obtained from reference TRBV18 and TRBJ1-2, is as follows: NAGVMQNPRHLVRRRGQEARLRCSPMKGHSHVYWYRQLPEEGLKFMVYLQKENIIDESGMPKERFSAEFPKEGPSILRIQQVVRGDSAAYFCASSPTQGADGYTFGSGTRLTVV.

The gene calls are TRBV7-8 and TRBJ1-2, with D uncertain. The CDR3 has 12 amino acids. Germline V gives CDR1 SGHVS, CDR2 FQNEAQ. Trimming shortened V by 5 bases and J by 7 bases, and 11 bases separated the two germline ends. CDR3 residues: CASSPISSGYTF. The CDR3 DNA reads as TGTGCCAGCAGCCCGATCAGCAGTGGCTACACCTTC.

The chain joins TRBV5-4 to TRBJ2-1; possibly TRBD2 for D (5 bases). Germline V lookup: CDR1 SGHNT, CDR2 YYREEE (reference sequence). V lost 4 bases, J lost 3 bases, and 8 bases lay in between. This CDR3 has 13 residues. The CDR3 DNA reads TGTGCCAGCAGCCAACTAGACTACAATGAGCAGTTCTTC. This encodes CASSQLDYNEQFF.

J is TRBJ1-4 and V is TRBV30, with 7 bases identical to TRBD1. The germline gives CDR1 GTSNPN, CDR2 SVGIG (reference sequence). The CDR3 spans 12 residues. Germline trimming cut 7 bases from V and 6 bases from J; bases unmatched to any gene: 5. The DNA of the CDR3 is TGTGCCTACTCGACAGGGTATGAAAAACTGTTTTTT. This encodes CAYSTGYEKLFF.

The genes are TRBV20-1 and TRBJ1-5; D not certain. This CDR3 region has 14 residues. V lost 1 base to trimming and J lost 5 bases, with 12 bases between them. Germline values: CDR1 DFQATT, CDR2 SNEGSKA (reference sequence). In nucleotides, the CDR3 is TGCAGTGCTAGAGGCCCGAGGAGGGATCAGCCCCAGCATTTT. Translation: CSARGPRRDQPQHF.

The chain employs TRBV5-4 and TRBJ1-1; D call uncertain. V lost 0 bases, J lost 1 base, and 7 bases lay in between. Germline-derived CDR1 and CDR2 are SGHNT and YYREEE (reference sequence). The CDR3 has 14 residues. CDR3 sequence (DNA): TGTGCCAGCAGCTTGGGACGGACGAACACTGAAGCTTTCTTT. Encoded protein: CASSLGRTNTEAFF.

This chain connects TRBV7-9 to TRBJ2-6; D is unclear. Trimming shortened V by 0 bases and J by 0 bases, and 3 bases separated the two germline ends. Germline V gene lookup returns CDR1 SEHNR and CDR2 FQNEAQ (reference sequence). The CDR3 has 15 residues. CDR3 amino acids: CASSLATSGANVLTF. The CDR3 region has the DNA TGTGCCAGCAGCTTAGCGACCTCTGGGGCCAACGTCCTGACTTTC.

The rearrangement uses TRBV29-1 and TRBJ2-3; D may correspond to TRBD1 or TRBD2 (5 bases each). CDR3 length equals 14 residues. V was trimmed by 0 bases and J by 2 bases, leaving 9 bases between them. CDR1 and CDR2 from the germline V gene are SQVTM and ANQGSEA. CDR3 sequence reads: CSVEEDGATDTQYF. DNA for the CDR3: TGCAGCGTTGAAGAGGACGGGGCCACAGATACGCAGTATTTT.

The rearrangement links TRBV6-5 to TRBJ2-1, with a weak D call TRBD1 (6 bases). There are 13 residues in the CDR3. Trimming removed 10 bases from V and 2 bases from J, with 12 bases in between. CDR1 is MNHEY, CDR2 SVGAGI, per germline. The CDR3 loop is CATYRAPYNEQFF. DNA of the CDR3: TGTGCCACCTACAGGGCCCCCTACAATGAGCAGTTCTTC.

This clonotype came up a few times. The chain uses TRBV5-4 and TRBJ1-5, with D hard to call. The V end lost 1 base, the J end lost 0 bases, and 5 bases lay between the germline ends. The CDR3 has 14 amino acids. CDR1 is SGHNT, CDR2 YYREEE, per germline (reference sequence). For the CDR3, the DNA is TGTGCCAGCAGCTTGTTGGGTAGCAATCAGCCCCAGCATTTT. Encoded protein: CASSLLGSNQPQHF.